Below, 20 T cell receptor beta chains from the same sample are listed, as sequenced in a study of beta chain features in type 1 diabetes. Expressed TCRB transcripts got sequenced, as all isolated RNA was reverse transcribed. Some clones are missing from TCRdb's copy, which holds only in-frame ones; the method was immunoSEQ multiplex PCR. The sample comprises about 290,000 clones, 8% of which are singletons, and about 0.93% rests with the top ten. Sequencing was carried out using central memory CD4+ T cells from blood. The receptor source for this set is a young woman in good health.

The chain couples TRBV6-6 to TRBJ2-1; D unclear. Between the trimmed V and J ends, which lost 0 bases and 6 bases, there was a span of 6 bases. Germline CDR1 is MNHNY and CDR2 is SVGAGI (reference sequence). This CDR3 has 13 residues. CDR3: CASSYSDPNEQFF. DNA for the CDR3: TGTGCCAGCAGTTACTCCGATCCCAATGAGCAGTTCTTC.

This clone was observed a handful of times. The gene calls are TRBV6-6 and TRBJ2-1; TRBD1 is a possible D gene (5 bases). V was pared by 2 bases and J by 0 bases, with 8 bases between. Germline V gives CDR1 MNHNY, CDR2 SVGAGI (reference sequence). The CDR3 is 15 residues long. CDR3 DNA sequence: TGTGCCAGCAGTTACAGGGGTTTCTCCTACAATGAGCAGTTCTTC. This codes for CASSYRGFSYNEQFF.

On this clone itself: One end of the junction varies from germline; a read error may be responsible. This chain links TRBV7-2 with TRBJ1-6, with D possibly being TRBD1 (5 bases). The CDR3 loop spans 16 amino acids. The germline gives CDR1 SGHTA, CDR2 FQGNSA. The DNA for the CDR3 is TGTGCCAGCAGCTTAGGAGGGCCCTACCAGGGTTGGACCCTCTACTTT. Protein sequence: CASSLGGPYQGWTLYF.

This clone was recorded many times. This chain joins TRBV21-1 and TRBJ2-1; the listed D gene, TRBD2, was not tested against the DNA. TRBV21-1 is labeled a pseudogene. The CDR3 loop spans 14 amino acids. This CDR3 reads CASSKPDGNVEQFF. The CDR3 region has the DNA TGTGCCAGCAGCAAGCCCGACGGGAACGTGGAGCAGTTCTTC.

The V call is TRBV5-1, the J call TRBJ2-3, with D perhaps matching TRBD2 (5 bases). The CDR3 consists of 14 residues. With 4 bases removed from V and 5 bases from J, the gap between germline ends came to 14 bases. Germline V gene lookup returns CDR1 SGHRS and CDR2 YFSETQ. DNA of the CDR3: TGCGCCAGCAGCGGACTCGGGGTGGAAGATACGCAGTATTTT. Translation gives CASSGLGVEDTQYF.

This clone was counted between two and nine times. The chain has TRBV4-2 and TRBJ2-3; D is unresolved. CDR1 and CDR2 from the germline V gene are LGHNA and YNFKEQ. The ends were cut back, 6 bases at V and 4 bases at J, with 11 bases in the middle. This CDR3 is 13 amino acids long. The CDR3 DNA follows: TGTGCCAGCAGTCCCGTAGTGGCAGATACGCAGTATTTT. It encodes CASSPVVADTQYF.

This clone was observed many times. This chain connects TRBV9 to TRBJ1-2; D is uncertain. Trimming shortened V by 3 bases and J by 8 bases, and 23 bases separated the two germline ends. This CDR3 has 16 amino acids. CDR1 and CDR2 (germline): SGDLS, YYNGEE. Here the CDR3 DNA reads TGTGCCAGCAGCGCCTGGTCGACGGGCACTCTGGGCGGCTACACCTTC. Its translation is CASSAWSTGTLGGYTF.

The gene calls are TRBV6-6 and TRBJ2-7; 7 bases line up with TRBD1. Germline trimming cut 7 bases from V and 3 bases from J; bases unmatched to any gene: 15. There are 16 residues in the CDR3. Germline loops: CDR1 MNHNY, CDR2 SVGAGI (reference sequence). The CDR3 region is CASTHKLGQSFYEQYF. The CDR3 coding sequence is TGTGCCAGCACTCATAAATTGGGACAGAGCTTCTACGAGCAGTACTTC.

This clone was seen a few times. J is TRBJ2-6 and V is TRBV7-3; no definite D call. CDR1 is SGHTA, CDR2 FQGTGA, per germline. The germline V and J ends were trimmed by 4 bases and 0 bases, with 10 bases remaining between them. There are 16 residues in the CDR3. The CDR3 nucleotides are TGTGCCAGCAGCTCGGGCAGGACCTCTGGGGCCAACGTCCTGACTTTC. Its translation: CASSSGRTSGANVLTF.

This clone was observed at least ten times. V is TRBV5-1 and J is TRBJ1-2, with D uncertain. Germline values: CDR1 SGHRS, CDR2 YFSETQ. The CDR3 spans 15 residues. CDR3 DNA sequence: TGCGCGCTTCGATGGGAGATCAAGGCTAACTATGGCTACACCTTC. Protein: CALRWEIKANYGYTF.

The chain has TRBV7-9 and TRBJ2-2; D is unresolved. There are 13 residues in the CDR3. CDR1 SEHNR and CDR2 FQNEAQ come from the germline V gene (reference sequence). V shed 5 bases and J shed 6 bases, with 10 bases lying between them. CDR3 region: CASSGWTSGELFF. Written as DNA, the CDR3 is TGTGCCAGCAGCGGATGGACGTCCGGGGAGCTGTTTTTT.

The chain recombines TRBV29-1 with TRBJ1-4; no reliable D call. CDR3 length equals 12 residues. The germline CDR1 and CDR2 sequences are SQVTM and ANQGSEA. V dropped 7 bases and J dropped 10 bases, with 16 bases sitting between them. CDR3 DNA sequence: TGCAGCGGAAGACGGAATGATGGAAAACTGTTTTTT. It specifies CSGRRNDGKLFF.

A few counts support this clone. The V call is TRBV18, the J call TRBJ2-5; D uncertain. The germline V gene has CDR1 KGHSH and CDR2 LQKENI. V was cut by 3 bases and J by 5 bases, with 13 bases left in between. CDR3 length: 14 amino acids. The CDR3 bases are TGTGCCAGCTCACCGGACCCCGGGTGGGAGACCCAGTACTTC. This encodes CASSPDPGWETQYF.

This clone occurred a few times. This sequence joins TRBV2 and TRBJ1-1; D is possibly TRBD1 (6 bases). V shed 6 bases and J shed 4 bases, with 12 bases lying between them. CDR1 SNHLY and CDR2 FYNNEI come from the germline V gene. The CDR3 is made up of 13 amino acids. For the CDR3, the DNA is TGTGCCAGCAGGGTCGACAGGCGCACTGAAGCTTTCTTT. It yields the protein CASRVDRRTEAFF.

The table lists this clone with a few counts. The chain employs TRBV19 and TRBJ2-3; 7 bases match TRBD2. The CDR3 is 12 residues long. Unmatched junction bases numbered 7, after V lost 10 bases and J lost 6 bases. The V gene's germline CDR1 is LNHDA and CDR2 SQIVND (reference sequence). The CDR3 DNA is TGTGCCACCCGACTAGCAGGGGATACGCAGTATTTT. Encoded protein: CATRLAGDTQYF.

This clone turned up a few times. The CDR3 protein is CASSPGRNQPQHF. Written as DNA, the CDR3 is TGTGCCAGCAGCCCTGGGAGGAATCAGCCCCAGCATTTT. The chain recombines TRBV7-8 with TRBJ1-5; D not certain. V was cut by 5 bases and J by 4 bases, with 9 bases left in between. This CDR3 region has 13 residues. Germline CDR1 SGHVS, CDR2 FQNEAQ.

The gene calls are TRBV7-3 and TRBJ2-5; 8 bases are a match to TRBD1. The CDR3 is 16 residues long. Unmatched junction bases numbered 9, after V lost 5 bases and J lost 1 base. The germline V gene has CDR1 SGHTA and CDR2 FQGTGA. CDR3 DNA sequence: TGTGCCAGCAGCCGAGGGACAGGATTGCCCCAAGAGACCCAGTACTTC. It is translated as CASSRGTGLPQETQYF.

This clone has just a few counts. V and J are TRBV15 and TRBJ1-5; D remains ambiguous. Between the trimmed V and J ends, which lost 3 bases and 7 bases, there was a span of 22 bases. This CDR3 is built from 17 residues. Germline V gene data show CDR1 as LNHNV and CDR2 as YYDKDF (reference sequence). CDR3 in DNA: TGTGCCACCAGCAGCCAAGACCGGGCTCTAGGGAGGCAGCCCCAGCATTTT. It codes for CATSSQDRALGRQPQHF.

There are many counts of this clone. This chain uses TRBV12-5 with TRBJ1-1; D is uncertain. The germline CDR1 and CDR2 sequences are LGHNT and FRNRAP. The V end lost 4 bases, the J end lost 3 bases, and 6 bases lay between the germline ends. The CDR3 has 12 residues. The CDR3: CASGSPYTEAFF. The CDR3 nucleotides are TGTGCTAGTGGTTCCCCCTACACTGAAGCTTTCTTT.

This clone was picked up many times. The rearrangement links TRBV7-3 to TRBJ1-3; 7 nucleotides agree with TRBD1. J lost 0 bases, V lost 4 bases, and 18 bases had no gene match. This CDR3 has 20 amino acids. In germline, CDR1 is SGHTA, CDR2 FQGTGA. This CDR3 is CASSSLVPSTGPSSGNTIYF. Here the CDR3 DNA reads TGTGCCAGCAGCTCCCTTGTCCCTTCGACAGGGCCCAGCTCTGGAAACACCATATATTTT.